This T cell receptor beta chain was obtained from a study of T cell responses to AZD1222 COVID-19 vaccine (dated by TCRdb to the early 2020s). Background for the entire study: Because spike-specific TCR depth and breadth did not differ between the two schedules, AZD1222 recipients who got a second dose at roughly 4 weeks were pooled with those who got a second dose at roughly 12 weeks. Enrollment into the trials was organized by age into subgroups of 18-55, 56-69 and 70-plus years, and those subgroups contained roughly 150, 30 and 60 TCR-sequenced participants, respectively. A total of 230 to 250 trial participants underwent TCR sequencing, of whom 207 received two doses of AZD1222 and some 25 received two doses of the MenACWY control vaccine.

Regarding this clone: What antigen it recognizes has not been identified. No much larger clonotype is one base removed from it; base qualities were not supplied.

In light of the paper, this sample's time point label describes: baseline before first vaccination. Vaccinee samples were obtained from the UK trials COV001 and COV002, which included a single-blind randomized controlled phase 2/3 trial of AZD1222 (ChAdOx1 nCoV-19) in healthy adults. Trial participant PBMC samples were collected at day 0 and day 28 after the second dose for TCRbeta chain sequencing. The CDR3 regions of human TCRbeta chains were analyzed by immunosequencing. Concerning the study's data processing: TCRs in the repertoires were compared against a reference library of SARS-CoV-2-specific TCRs that had been generated with the MIRA antigen-specificity platform. Breadth was defined as the fraction of unique TCRs that were SARS-CoV-2-associated. Depth was defined as the fraction of total T cells that were SARS-CoV-2-associated. Using the MIRA data, each spike-specific TCR was mapped to the spike region that the TCR reacts to and placed in a CD4 or CD8 class. Log10-transformed breadth and depth values were compared by one-way ANOVA with Sidak's multiple comparisons tests. Drawn from immuneACCESS, this table holds only the in-frame rearrangements with V and J called that TCRdb kept. Clones are partly lost; checked studies trace under half to an unresolved V gene and leave the rest unexplained. The V and J calls and clone size are taken from that table; D and trimming were inferred from the DNA. This sample holds some 120,000 clones; about 86% were observed only once. The biggest ten clones account for approximately 10% of the sample.

Paper-wide results and their limitations: After two AZD1222 doses, both the breadth and the depth of spike-specific TCRs were significantly higher than at day 0 and than in MenACWY recipients. Because no samples from the day 14 peak response were available, repertoires could be characterized only after the peak T cell response. Participants were mostly white British and included more females than males, and it was suggested by the authors that clonal diversity may have been underestimated. Vaccine-associated CD4 TCRs spanned the whole spike protein, with dominant responses in regions 160-218 and 743-854. In the small 56-69-year group, the increase in depth fell short of significance, most likely because of low power. Conclusions about previously exposed vaccinees are limited, since just a handful of AZD1222 recipients were seropositive for SARS-CoV-2 at baseline. Reportedly, close to half of the unique spike-specific TCRs recognized epitopes lying outside the regions that are mutated in the B.1.351 and B.1.1.7 variants.

Source: peripheral blood, taken on day 0 of AZD1222 vaccination. The origin of this receptor is an adult in good health.

The DNA sequence reads TGTGCCAGCAGCTCGAATCAGGGTGACACTGAAGCTTTCTTT. The translation is CASSSNQGDTEAFF. Recombination linked TRBV7-9 to TRBJ1-1; a tentative D match to TRBD1 spans 5 bases. Sequences SEHNR (CDR1) and FQNEAQ (CDR2) are obtained from the germline V gene (reference sequence). V lost 4 bases and J lost 3 bases; the stretch between them is 12 bases long. The CDR3 goes from the cysteine to the phenylalanine over 14 residues. The kept DNA is CDR3 alone, 42 bases in frame from the first base.